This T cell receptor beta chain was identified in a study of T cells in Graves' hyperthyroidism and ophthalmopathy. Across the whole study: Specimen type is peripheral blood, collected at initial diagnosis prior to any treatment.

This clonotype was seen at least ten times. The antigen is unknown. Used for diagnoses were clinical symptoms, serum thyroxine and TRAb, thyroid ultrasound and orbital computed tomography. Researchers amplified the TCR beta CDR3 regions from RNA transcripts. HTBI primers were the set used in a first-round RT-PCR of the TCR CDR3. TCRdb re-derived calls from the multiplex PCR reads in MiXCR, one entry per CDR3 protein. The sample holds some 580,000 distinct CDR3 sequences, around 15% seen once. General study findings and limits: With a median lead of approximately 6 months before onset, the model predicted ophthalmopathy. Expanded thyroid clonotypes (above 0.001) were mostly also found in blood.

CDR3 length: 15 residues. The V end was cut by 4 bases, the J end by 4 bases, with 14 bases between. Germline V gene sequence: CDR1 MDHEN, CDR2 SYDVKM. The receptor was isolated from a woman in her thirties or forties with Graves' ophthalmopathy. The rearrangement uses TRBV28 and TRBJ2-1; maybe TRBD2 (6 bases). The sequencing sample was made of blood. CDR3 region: CASSWASGSYNEQFF. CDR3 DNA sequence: TGTGCCAGCAGTTGGGCAAGCGGGTCTTACAATGAGCAGTTCTTC.